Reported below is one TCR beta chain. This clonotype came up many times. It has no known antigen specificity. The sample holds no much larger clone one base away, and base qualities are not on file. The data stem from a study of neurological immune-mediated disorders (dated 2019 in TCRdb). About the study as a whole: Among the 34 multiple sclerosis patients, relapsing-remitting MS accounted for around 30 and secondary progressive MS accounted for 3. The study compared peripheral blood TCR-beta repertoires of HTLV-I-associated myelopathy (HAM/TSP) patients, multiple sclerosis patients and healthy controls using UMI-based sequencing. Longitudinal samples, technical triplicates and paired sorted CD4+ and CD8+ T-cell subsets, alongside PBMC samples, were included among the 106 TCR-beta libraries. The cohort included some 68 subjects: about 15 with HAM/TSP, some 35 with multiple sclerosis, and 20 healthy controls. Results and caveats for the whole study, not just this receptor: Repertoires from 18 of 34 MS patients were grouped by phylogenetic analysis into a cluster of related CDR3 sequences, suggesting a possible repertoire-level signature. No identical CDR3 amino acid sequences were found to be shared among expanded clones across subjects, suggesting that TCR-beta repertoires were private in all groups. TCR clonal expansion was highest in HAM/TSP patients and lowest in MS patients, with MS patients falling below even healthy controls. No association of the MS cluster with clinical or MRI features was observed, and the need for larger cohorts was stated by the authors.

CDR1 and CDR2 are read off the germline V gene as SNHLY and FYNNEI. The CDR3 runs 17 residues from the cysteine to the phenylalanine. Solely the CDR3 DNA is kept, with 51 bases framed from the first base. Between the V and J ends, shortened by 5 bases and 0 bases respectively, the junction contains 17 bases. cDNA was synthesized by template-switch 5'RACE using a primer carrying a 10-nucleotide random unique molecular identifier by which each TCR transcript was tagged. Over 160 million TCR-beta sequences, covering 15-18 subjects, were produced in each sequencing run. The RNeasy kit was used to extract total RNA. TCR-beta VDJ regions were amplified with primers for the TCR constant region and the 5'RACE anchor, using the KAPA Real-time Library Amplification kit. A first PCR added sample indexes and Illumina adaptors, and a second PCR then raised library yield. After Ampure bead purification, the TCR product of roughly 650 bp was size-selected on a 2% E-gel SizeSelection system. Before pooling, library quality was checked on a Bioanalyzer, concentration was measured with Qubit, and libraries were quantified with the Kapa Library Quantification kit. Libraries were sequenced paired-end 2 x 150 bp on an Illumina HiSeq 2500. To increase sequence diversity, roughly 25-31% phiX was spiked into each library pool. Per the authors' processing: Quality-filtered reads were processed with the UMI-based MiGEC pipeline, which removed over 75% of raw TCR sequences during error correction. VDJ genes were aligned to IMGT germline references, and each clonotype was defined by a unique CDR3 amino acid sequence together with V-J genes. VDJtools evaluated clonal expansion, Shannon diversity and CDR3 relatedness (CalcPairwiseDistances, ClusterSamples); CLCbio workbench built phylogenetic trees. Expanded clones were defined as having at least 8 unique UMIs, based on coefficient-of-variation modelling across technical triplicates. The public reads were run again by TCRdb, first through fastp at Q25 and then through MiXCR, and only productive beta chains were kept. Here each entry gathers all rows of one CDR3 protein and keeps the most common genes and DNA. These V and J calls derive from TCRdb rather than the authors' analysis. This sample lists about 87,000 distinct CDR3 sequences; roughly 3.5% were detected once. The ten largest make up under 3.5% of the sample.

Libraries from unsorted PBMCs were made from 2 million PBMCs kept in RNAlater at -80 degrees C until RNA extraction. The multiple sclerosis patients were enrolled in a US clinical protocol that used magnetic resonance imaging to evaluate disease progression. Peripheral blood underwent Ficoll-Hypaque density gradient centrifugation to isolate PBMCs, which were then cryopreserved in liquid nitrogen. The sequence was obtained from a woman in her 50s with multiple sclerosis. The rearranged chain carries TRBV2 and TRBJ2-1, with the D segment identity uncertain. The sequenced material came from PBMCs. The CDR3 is CASSSAGFPSSYNEQFF. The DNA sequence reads TGTGCCAGCAGTTCGGCAGGCTTTCCGAGCTCCTACAATGAGCAGTTCTTC.